The 27 T cell receptor beta chains given below trace back to one sample, sequenced in a study of human T cells and chemical hapten exposure. Single cDNA molecules in the library carried unique molecular identifiers attached during preparation. TCRdb called the reads again in MiXCR, with one record for every CDR3 protein. The repertoire holds around 910 distinct CDR3 sequences, with around 80% as singletons. Extraction of total RNA was performed on unfractionated whole blood. Sequencing was done on a sample of whole blood. These receptors were taken from a human donor with alopecia, or a healthy volunteer (not recorded which). Some clones in this sample may be carry-over from other donors' samples. This table probably holds off-target reads from a library built for another chain.

The CDR3 coding sequence is TGTGCCAGCAGCTTAACCGGGACTAGCGGGAGATTAGATACGCAGTATTTT. Translating it yields CASSLTGTSGRLDTQYF. The rearrangement uses TRBV9 and TRBJ2-3; the match to TRBD2 covers 14 bases. V lost 4 bases and J lost 5; bases outside the gene matches: 9. The CDR3 runs to 17 residues. Germline V gives CDR1 SGDLS, CDR2 YYNGEE.

The chain uses TRBV9 and TRBJ2-3; TRBD2 matches 14 bases. Germline V CDR1 and CDR2: SGDLS, YYNGEE. After removal of 3 bases from V and 11 bases from J, the junction contained 5 bases not matched to a gene. The CDR3 loop spans 14 amino acids. CDR3 residues: CASSGPGTSGGQYF. CDR3 in DNA: TGTGCCAGCAGCGGTCCGGGGACTAGCGGGGGGCAGTATTTT.

The chain couples TRBV5-1 to TRBJ2-3; D remains ambiguous. Germline V CDR1 and CDR2: SGHRS, YFSETQ. CDR3 size: 14 residues. The V end lost 0 bases, the J end lost 2 bases, and 7 bases lay between the germline ends. This CDR3 reads CASSLDDYTDTQYF. As DNA, the CDR3 is TGCGCCAGCAGCTTGGACGATTACACAGATACGCAGTATTTT.

This clonotype was found a few times. The chain carries TRBV7-9 and TRBJ1-5; D is ambiguous. Germline lookup yields CDR1 SEHNR and CDR2 FQNEAQ (reference sequence). This CDR3 is built from 13 residues. Trimming removed 1 base from V and 4 bases from J, with 5 bases in between. CDR3 in amino acids: CASSLEENQPQHF. DNA for the CDR3: TGTGCCAGCAGCTTAGAAGAAAATCAGCCCCAGCATTTT.

V is TRBV7-9 and J is TRBJ1-1, with D perhaps TRBD1 (6 bases). CDR3 size: 15 residues. Germline lookup yields CDR1 SEHNR and CDR2 FQNEAQ (reference sequence). V lost 0 bases and J lost 0, with 8 bases in between. The CDR3 reads CASSLAQGMNTEAFF. DNA for the CDR3: TGTGCCAGCAGCTTAGCGCAGGGGATGAACACTGAAGCTTTCTTT.

This clonotype has only one observation. The chain joins TRBV6-2 or TRBV6-3 to TRBJ1-1, with TRBD1 matching 11 bases. Per germline, CDR1 MNHEY and CDR2 SVGEGT. V lost 0 bases to trimming and J lost 3 bases; unmatched junction nucleotides: 3. The CDR3 extends over 16 amino acids. This CDR3 is CASSYSRDRGYTEAFF. The CDR3 nucleotides read TGTGCCAGCAGTTACTCGCGGGACAGGGGGTACACTGAAGCTTTCTTT.

The chain links TRBV20-1 to TRBJ2-3; tentative D call: TRBD2 (5 bases). V was trimmed by 3 bases and J by 1 base, leaving 8 bases between them. Germline CDR1 reads DFQATT; CDR2 reads SNEGSKA (reference sequence). CDR3 size: 13 residues. CDR3: CSASGGRTDTQYF. CDR3 nucleotide sequence: TGCAGTGCTAGTGGCGGGCGCACAGATACGCAGTATTTT.

This rearrangement joins TRBV7-3 to TRBJ2-7, with a possible D match to TRBD1 (6 bases). Germline V gene sequence: CDR1 SGHTA, CDR2 FQGTGA. CDR3 length equals 16 residues. With 1 base removed from V and 4 bases from J, the gap between germline ends came to 17 bases. This chain's CDR3 is CASSLSTGPGTYEQYF. The CDR3 DNA sequence: TGTGCCAGCAGCTTAAGTACGGGGCCGGGGACATACGAGCAGTACTTC.

This clonotype has only a few counts. This chain joins TRBV11-2 and TRBJ1-6; no clear D. Germline assignment: CDR1 SGHAT and CDR2 FQNNGV. This CDR3 comprises 9 residues. The V end lost 5 bases, the J end lost 11 bases, and 1 base lay between the germline ends. CDR3 coding DNA: TGTGCCAGCAGCCCACCCCTCCACTTT. It translates to CASSPPLHF. Looking up the rest from reference TRBV11-2 and TRBJ1-6 gives the full variable domain: EAGVAQSPRYKIIEKRQSVAFWCNPISGHATLYWYQQILGQGPKLLIQFQNNGVVDDSQLPKDRFSAERLKGVDSTLKIQPAKLEDSAVYLCASSPPLHFGNGTRLTVT.

The gene calls are TRBV28 and TRBJ2-3; 11 bases are shared with TRBD2. The germline CDR1 and CDR2 sequences are MDHEN and SYDVKM. CDR3 size: 16 residues. The V segment lost 5 bases and the J segment 2 bases; nucleotides outside the gene matches: 6. CDR3 loop: CASSLTSGSLTDTQYF. CDR3 coding DNA: TGTGCCAGCAGTCTCACTAGCGGGAGCCTCACAGATACGCAGTATTTT. Full variable domain (outside the CDR3, taken from reference TRBV28 and TRBJ2-3): DVKVTQSSRYLVKRTGEKVFLECVQDMDHENMFWYRQDPGLGLRLIYFSYDVKMKEKGDIPEGYSVSREKKERFSLILESASTNQTSMYLCASSLTSGSLTDTQYFGPGTRLTVL.

The rearrangement links TRBV6-4 to TRBJ2-3; TRBD2 matches 12 bases. The J segment lost 3 bases and the V segment lost 2 bases, leaving 0 bases of the junction unmatched. CDR3 length: 15 amino acids. Germline V CDR1 and CDR2: MRHNA, SNTAGT. The CDR3 DNA reads TGTGCCAGCAGTGACGGGACTAGCGGGACAGATACGCAGTATTTT. Its protein is CASSDGTSGTDTQYF.

Worth noting for this clonotype: One junction end disagrees with the germline gene, perhaps due to a read error. The chain joins TRBV15 to TRBJ2-5; tentatively, D is TRBD1 (6 bases). The CDR3 length is 14 residues. Germline V gene data show CDR1 as LNHNV and CDR2 as YYDKDF (reference sequence). The CDR3 protein is CATGRGVDEETQYF. The CDR3 DNA is TGTGCCACCGGCAGGGGCGTCGACGAAGAGACCCAGTACTTC.

This clonotype was detected once. This chain joins TRBV24-1 and TRBJ1-1, with 7 bases that match TRBD1. Germline V gene sequence: CDR1 KGHDR, CDR2 SFDVKD. V lost 2 bases to trimming and J lost 0 bases; unmatched junction nucleotides: 2. The CDR3 covers 15 residues. CDR3 nucleotides: TGTGCCACCAGTGATTCGACAGGGATGAACACTGAAGCTTTCTTT. Translation gives CATSDSTGMNTEAFF.

The genes are TRBV2 and TRBJ1-2; tentative D call: TRBD1 (5 bases). V was shortened by 6 bases and J by 6 bases, with 17 bases between the two germline ends. The germline gives CDR1 SNHLY, CDR2 FYNNEI. This CDR3 region has 14 residues. For the CDR3, the DNA is TGTGCCAGCAGGCCCTCCTGGGGGGGAGATGGCTACACCTTC. Encoded protein: CASRPSWGGDGYTF.

The genes are TRBV28 and TRBJ2-2; unclear D gene. CDR3 size: 15 residues. CDR1 and CDR2 from the germline V gene are MDHEN and SYDVKM. Trimming removed 6 bases from V and 4 bases from J, with 15 bases in between. The CDR3 region is CASRPGGRRTGELFF. The CDR3 region has the DNA TGTGCCAGCAGGCCGGGTGGGCGCCGCACCGGGGAGCTGTTTTTT. Looking up the rest from reference TRBV28 and TRBJ2-2 gives the full variable domain: DVKVTQSSRYLVKRTGEKVFLECVQDMDHENMFWYRQDPGLGLRLIYFSYDVKMKEKGDIPEGYSVSREKKERFSLILESASTNQTSMYLCASRPGGRRTGELFFGEGSRLTVL.

The CDR3 bases are TGTGCCAGCAGTCGCGGGGCCACCTACGACGAGCAGTACTTC. Translating it yields CASSRGATYDEQYF. The V call is TRBV6-5, the J call TRBJ2-7, with D possibly matching TRBD2 (6 bases). Deletions cut 5 bases from V and 5 bases from J, with 16 bases between. The CDR3 consists of 14 residues. The germline gives CDR1 MNHEY, CDR2 SVGAGI.

V usage is TRBV4-2 and J usage is TRBJ2-3, with unresolved D. Per germline, CDR1 LGHNA and CDR2 YNFKEQ. Deletions cut 1 base from V and 0 bases from J, with 8 bases between. This CDR3 contains 15 residues. The CDR3, as DNA: TGTGCCAGCAGCCAAGCCTTAAGGAGCACAGATACGCAGTATTTT. It encodes CASSQALRSTDTQYF.

The rearrangement uses TRBV5-5 and TRBJ2-3, with 8 positions matching TRBD1. CDR1 is SGHKS, CDR2 YYEKEE, per germline (reference sequence). Unmatched junction bases numbered 2, after V lost 2 bases and J lost 6 bases. This CDR3 has 13 residues. The CDR3 loop reads CASSLQGVDTQYF. The CDR3 DNA reads TGTGCCAGCAGCTTACAGGGGGTCGATACGCAGTATTTT.

In its sample, this clonotype was seen a few times. The V and J genes are TRBV10-3 and TRBJ2-7, with TRBD1 as a possible D gene (6 bases). With 5 bases removed from V and 4 bases from J, the gap between germline ends came to 15 bases. This CDR3 has 14 residues. Germline lookup yields CDR1 ENHRY and CDR2 SYGVKD. The CDR3 loop reads CAISIQGPGYEQYF. For the CDR3, the DNA is TGTGCCATCAGTATACAGGGCCCGGGATACGAGCAGTACTTC.

The chain couples TRBV6-4 to TRBJ2-2, with 7 bases that match TRBD2. Per germline, CDR1 MRHNA and CDR2 SNTAGT. V gave up 0 bases and J gave up 2 bases; unmatched junction bases: 0. This CDR3 is built from 15 residues. CDR3 DNA sequence: TGTGCCAGCAGTGACTCGACTAGCAACACCGGGGAGCTGTTTTTT. Its translation is CASSDSTSNTGELFF.

The chain is built from TRBV11-1 and TRBJ2-2; perhaps TRBD2 as D (5 bases). V was pared by 6 bases and J by 5 bases, with 16 bases between. Germline CDR1 is SGHAT and CDR2 is FQDESV (reference sequence). The CDR3 extends over 15 amino acids. CDR3 in DNA: TGTGCCAGCAGAACTCGGGATAGCGTGACCGGGGAGCTGTTTTTT. This encodes CASRTRDSVTGELFF.

The chain's CDR3 is CASSWRPGTGLGEQYF. In DNA, the CDR3 is TGTGCCAGCAGTTGGCGTCCCGGGACAGGGCTCGGCGAGCAGTACTTC. The chain recombines TRBV6-6 with TRBJ2-7, with 9 bases identical to TRBD1. Germline V gene lookup returns CDR1 MNHNY and CDR2 SVGAGI (reference sequence). V was clipped by 4 bases and J by 6 bases; unmatched bases: 13. The CDR3 loop spans 16 amino acids.

The chain is built from TRBV19 and TRBJ2-1; D is ambiguous. V was pared by 1 base and J by 0 bases, with 7 bases between. This CDR3 spans 15 amino acids. From germline, CDR1 is LNHDA and CDR2 SQIVND (reference sequence). The CDR3 is CASSIAGSSYNEQFF. Written as DNA, the CDR3 is TGTGCCAGTAGTATAGCCGGTAGCTCCTACAATGAGCAGTTCTTC.

V and J are TRBV7-8 and TRBJ2-3; D might be TRBD2 (6 bases). CDR3 length equals 15 residues. Trimming took 7 bases from V and 0 from J, leaving 14 bases between them. Germline V gene data show CDR1 as SGHVS and CDR2 as FQNEAQ. CDR3 amino acids: CASTSGDSSTDTQYF. In DNA form, the CDR3 reads TGTGCCAGCACCTCCGGGGACTCCAGCACAGATACGCAGTATTTT.

J is TRBJ2-7 and V is TRBV11-2, with D uncertain. The CDR3 extends over 13 amino acids. V was trimmed by 7 bases and J by 1 base, leaving 11 bases between them. The germline gives CDR1 SGHAT, CDR2 FQNNGV. CDR3 amino acids: CASKLTGSYEQYF. CDR3 DNA sequence: TGTGCCAGCAAACTGACTGGTTCCTACGAGCAGTACTTC.

The V gene is TRBV6-5, the J gene TRBJ1-1; D is perhaps TRBD1 (5 bases). Germline assignment: CDR1 MNHEY and CDR2 SVGAGI. V lost 8 bases, J lost 3 bases, and 13 bases lay in between. This CDR3 is 13 amino acids long. CDR3: CASRPQGHTEAFF. The DNA for the CDR3 is TGTGCCAGCCGCCCTCAGGGTCACACTGAAGCTTTCTTT.

The V and J genes are TRBV12-5 and TRBJ2-5; D remains ambiguous. CDR3 length: 14 residues. The germline CDR1 and CDR2 sequences are LGHNT and FRNRAP. With 6 bases removed from V and 2 bases from J, the gap between germline ends came to 13 bases. CDR3 nucleotide sequence: TGTGCTAGTGGCTTGTATGGGGTTCAAGAGACCCAGTACTTC. Protein product: CASGLYGVQETQYF.